A selection of T cell receptor beta chains follows, all from one sample in a study of T-cell reconstitution after alpha-beta-depleted transplantation in children. TCRdb analysed the PCR reads with MiXCR anew, one entry per CDR3 protein. Of roughly 180,000 distinct CDR3 sequences listed, around 10% are singletons. This specimen consisted of PBMCs, obtained before TCRalphabeta/CD19-depleted stem cell transplant. These receptors were collected from a boy younger than 10 with acute myeloid leukemia, due to receive a stem cell transplant. CDR3s leave out the opening cysteine and the closing phenylalanine or tryptophan.

TRBV29-1,SVEVGGVSAVEKAF
TRBV19,ASSILVTSGTYNEQF
TRBV20-1,SATLAGRKTQY
TRBV20-1,SASAGEYGYT
TRBV29-1,SVGQGASTDTQY
TRBV4-1,ASSQDGGGRDKNIQY
TRBV12-3/TRBV12-4,ASTLEGATLKH
TRBV5-5,ASKRTAYASTDTQY
TRBV12-3/TRBV12-4,ASSRQVYTEAF
TRBV9,ASSVATQETQY
TRBV6-5,ASRQGVTEAF
TRBV15,ATSPGGLGVEAF
TRBV28,ASTSVNNEQF
TRBV2,ASSEGTGYYTDTQY
TRBV9,ASSVAGGSTDGYT
TRBV6-5,ASSYGGGINEKLF
TRBV7-2,ASSRTGLIYEAF
TRBV5-4,ASSLFWTQTGTSGRSGEQY
TRBV28,ASMRGTAWYGYT
TRBV27,ASSRTSGVLEQY
TRBV12-3/TRBV12-4,ASSPDQKLF
TRBV12-5,ASGASGTDTQY
TRBV20-1,SAREGWSNQPQH
TRBV5-6,ASSYRGSAPGYT
TRBV24-1,ATSDFLPSSYNEQF
TRBV20-1,SARGASGREETQY
TRBV7-6,ASSSPPHRGNSYNEQF
TRBV11-1,ASSLALSAGSTAGGPLYEQF
TRBV20-1,STPMPGQGRDEQF
TRBV19,ASSIATGANVLT
TRBV12-3/TRBV12-4,ASTPREDLGETQY
TRBV28,ASKRGRGDYNEQF
TRBV5-6,ASSRLTGGGETQY
TRBV2,ASSRTGLLKNIQY
TRBV10-3,AISETGGSTKNIQY
TRBV5-4,ASSFYSPAGLAGDPYEQY
TRBV5-1,ASSLVPAGLGEQF